Each of the 19 T cell receptor beta chains below was sequenced from the same sample in a study of shared clonotypes between healthy human individuals. Terminally differentiated effector memory CD45RA+ cells were left out of the naive CD8 fraction, which was CD45RO-negative and positively selected for CCR7. Data came from immunoSEQ multiplex PCR; TCRdb stores just in-frame clones and leaves some out. The sample carries about 1.9 million clones, around 95% recorded once. Sequenced input: naive CD8+ T cells from PBMCs. These receptors were collected from a young man in good health. Some clones in this sample may be carry-over from other donors' samples.

The chain links TRBV28 to TRBJ2-7; the match to TRBD2 covers 7 bases. Germline V gene sequence: CDR1 MDHEN, CDR2 SYDVKM. The CDR3 loop spans 15 amino acids. After removal of 6 bases from V and 0 bases from J, the junction contained 8 bases not matched to a gene. CDR3 residues: CASRRGVAGSYEQYF. DNA for the CDR3: TGTGCCAGCAGGCGAGGAGTAGCGGGCTCCTACGAGCAGTACTTC.

The gene calls are TRBV14 and TRBJ1-2; D is uncertain. Trimming left V 2 bases short and J 1 base short, with 8 bases between. Germline V gene sequence: CDR1 SGHDN, CDR2 FVKESK. This CDR3 region has 14 residues. The CDR3 DNA is TGTGCCAGCAGCCAAAGACCGATTAACTATGGCTACACCTTC. This encodes CASSQRPINYGYTF. Based on the CDR3 plus reference TRBV14 and TRBJ1-2, the full variable domain is EAGVTQFPSHSVIEKGQTVTLRCDPISGHDNLYWYRRVMGKEIKFLLHFVKESKQDESGMPNNRFLAERTGGTYSTLKVQPAELEDSGVYFCASSQRPINYGYTFGSGTRLTVV.

This chain connects TRBV6-1 to TRBJ2-7, with 14 bases identical to TRBD2. With V trimmed by 0 bases and J by 2 bases, 15 bases remained unmatched. The germline CDR1 and CDR2 sequences are MNHNS and SASEGT. The CDR3 is 21 residues long. CDR3 sequence: CASSEASRGLAGEPAAYEQYF. CDR3 nucleotides: TGTGCCAGCAGTGAAGCTTCCCGGGGACTAGCGGGAGAGCCAGCGGCCTACGAGCAGTACTTC.

Worth noting for this clone: Germline and junction disagree at one end, which may indicate a read error. The genes are TRBV7-8 and TRBJ2-7; 8 bases fit TRBD2. This CDR3 is 17 amino acids long. CDR1 and CDR2 from the germline V gene are SGHVS and FQNEAQ. The CDR3 DNA is TGTGCCAGCAGCTTAGCGCTAGGACTAGCCGTTAAGTTGGCGAGCGATTTC. It codes for CASSLALGLAVKLASDF.

This chain uses TRBV7-9 with TRBJ2-5, with D perhaps matching TRBD1 (6 bases). The CDR3 loop spans 13 amino acids. Germline-derived CDR1 and CDR2 are SEHNR and FQNEAQ (reference sequence). V lost 3 bases and J lost 6, with 11 bases in between. CDR3 sequence: CASSLGAVKTQYF. The CDR3 DNA is TGTGCCAGCAGCTTGGGGGCAGTGAAGACCCAGTACTTC.

Regarding this clone: The junction and the germline gene differ at one end; a read error may be behind it. This rearrangement joins TRBV29-1 to TRBJ1-1; D uncertain. The CDR3 has 12 residues. Germline CDR1 is SQVTM and CDR2 is ANQGSEA. CDR3 region: CSAEMAGTEAFF. CDR3 bases: TGCAGCGCTGAAATGGCGGGAACCGAAGCTTTCTTT.

This sequence joins TRBV7-6 and TRBJ2-7; 11 nucleotides align to TRBD2. Germline V gene data show CDR1 as SGHVS and CDR2 as FNYEAQ. The CDR3 is made up of 16 amino acids. The junction had 5 bases not matched to a gene; V was cut back by 4 bases and J by 0 bases. The CDR3 here is CASSWGLAVNSYEQYF. The CDR3 DNA is TGTGCCAGCAGCTGGGGACTAGCGGTAAACTCCTACGAGCAGTACTTC.

V and J are TRBV7-9 and TRBJ2-1; TRBD1 matches 9 bases. Germline CDR1 SEHNR, CDR2 FQNEAQ (reference sequence). The J segment lost 4 bases and the V segment lost 4 bases, leaving 8 bases of the junction unmatched. The CDR3 contains 16 residues. CDR3 DNA sequence: TGTGCCAGCAGCTCCCCGGGGACAGGGTTTTACAATGAGCAGTTCTTC. Its protein is CASSSPGTGFYNEQFF.

This clone was detected once. This chain uses TRBV5-6 with TRBJ1-1; no clear D gene. This CDR3 spans 14 amino acids. Germline CDR1 reads SGHDT; CDR2 reads YYEEEE. V shed 5 bases and J shed 6 bases, with 17 bases lying between them. DNA for the CDR3: TGTGCCAGCAGTCAGACGGGAGTCCGGCCTGAAGCTTTCTTT. Translation gives CASSQTGVRPEAFF.

This clone appeared once. J is TRBJ1-1 and V is TRBV7-9; D is possibly TRBD1 (6 bases). Trimming took 4 bases from V and 4 from J, leaving 13 bases between them. Germline V lookup: CDR1 SEHNR, CDR2 FQNEAQ (reference sequence). This CDR3 spans 14 amino acids. DNA for the CDR3: TGTGCCAGCAGCTCAACCAGGGGAGGCACTGAAGCTTTCTTT. This sequence encodes CASSSTRGGTEAFF.

The rearrangement uses TRBV5-1 and TRBJ2-1; maybe TRBD2 (7 bases). In germline, CDR1 is SGHRS, CDR2 YFSETQ. Trimming pared 5 bases from V and 2 bases from J, leaving 20 bases between. CDR3 length: 17 amino acids. The CDR3 region has the DNA TGCGCCAGCAGACTAATTGGGGGGCGGGAGACCTACAATGAGCAGTTCTTC. It specifies CASRLIGGRETYNEQFF.

V usage is TRBV19 and J usage is TRBJ1-1; D unresolved. CDR3 length: 13 residues. The V end lost 7 bases, the J end lost 1 base, and 10 bases lay between the germline ends. Germline loops: CDR1 LNHDA, CDR2 SQIVND (reference sequence). CDR3 loop: CASMLRGNTEAFF. The CDR3 bases are TGTGCCAGTATGCTCCGGGGGAACACTGAAGCTTTCTTT.

The J gene is TRBJ1-2, the V gene TRBV19; no clear D. This CDR3 has 10 amino acids. Trimming cost V 5 bases and J 8 bases, with 6 bases left between them. The germline gives CDR1 LNHDA, CDR2 SQIVND (reference sequence). The CDR3 DNA reads as TGTGCCAGTAGTCGCGGGGGCTACACCTTC. This gives the protein CASSRGGYTF.

J is TRBJ2-7 and V is TRBV5-1; weak D call: TRBD2 (6 bases). CDR1 and CDR2 (germline): SGHRS, YFSETQ. The CDR3 covers 15 residues. Between the trimmed V and J ends, which lost 2 bases and 3 bases, there was a span of 15 bases. Here the CDR3 reads CASSFSAGRNYEQYF. The DNA for the CDR3 is TGCGCCAGCAGCTTTTCTGCGGGAAGGAACTACGAGCAGTACTTC.

This clone was seen only once. The V gene is TRBV4-3, the J gene TRBJ2-1; 9 positions agree with TRBD1. The V segment lost 0 bases and the J segment 4 bases; nucleotides outside the gene matches: 4. Germline CDR1 LGHNA, CDR2 YSLEER. This CDR3 region has 16 residues. CDR3 nucleotide sequence: TGCGCCAGCAGCCAAGAAAGGGACAGGGCGTACAATGAGCAGTTCTTC. Protein product: CASSQERDRAYNEQFF.

Details on this clone: This specimen includes other DNA sequences encoding the same CDR3. The chain joins TRBV27 to TRBJ2-7, with TRBD2 as a possible D gene (5 bases). Trimming removed 3 bases from V and 1 base from J, with 7 bases in between. CDR1 and CDR2 (germline): MNHEY, SMNVEV (reference sequence). The CDR3 sequence is 13 residues long. CDR3 DNA sequence: TGTGCCAGCAGTTTTGGGGAGTCCTACGAGCAGTACTTC. Protein sequence: CASSFGESYEQYF.

This clone was recorded once. V is TRBV5-1 and J is TRBJ2-1; tentative D call: TRBD2 (6 bases). V shed 0 bases and J shed 8 bases, with 15 bases lying between them. From germline, CDR1 is SGHRS and CDR2 YFSETQ. The CDR3 totals 15 residues. CDR3 sequence: CASSLVVAEGYEQFF. CDR3 coding DNA: TGCGCCAGCAGCTTGGTGGTAGCGGAGGGGTATGAGCAGTTCTTC.

V gene TRBV9 combines with J gene TRBJ1-1; no firm D call. The ends were cut back, 0 bases at V and 0 bases at J, with 12 bases in the middle. The CDR3 covers 16 residues. From germline, CDR1 is SGDLS and CDR2 YYNGEE. The CDR3 bases are TGTGCCAGCAGCGTAGTGGCCGGAGGAATGAACACTGAAGCTTTCTTT. Its protein product is CASSVVAGGMNTEAFF.

The rearrangement joins TRBV7-9 to TRBJ2-7; TRBD2 is a possible D gene (6 bases). Germline V gene data show CDR1 as SEHNR and CDR2 as FQNEAQ (reference sequence). Trimming took off 4 bases at V and 2 bases at J, with 15 bases between the two ends. This CDR3 has 15 residues. CDR3 coding DNA: TGTGCCAGCAGCTCTAACTGGGCTAGCGCCTACGAGCAGTACTTC. Amino acid sequence: CASSSNWASAYEQYF.